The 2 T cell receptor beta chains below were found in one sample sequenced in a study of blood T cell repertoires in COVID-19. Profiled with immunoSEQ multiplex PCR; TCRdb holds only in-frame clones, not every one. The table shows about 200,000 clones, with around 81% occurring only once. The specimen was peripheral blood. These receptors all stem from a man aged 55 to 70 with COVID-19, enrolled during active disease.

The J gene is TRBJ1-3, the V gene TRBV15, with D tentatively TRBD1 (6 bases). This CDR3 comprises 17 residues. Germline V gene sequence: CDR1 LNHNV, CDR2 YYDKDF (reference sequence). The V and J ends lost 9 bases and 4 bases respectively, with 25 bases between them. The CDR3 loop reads CATSPGQPSLSGNTIYF. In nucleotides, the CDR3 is TGTGCCACTAGCCCTGGACAGCCGTCGTTGTCCGGAAACACCATATATTTT.

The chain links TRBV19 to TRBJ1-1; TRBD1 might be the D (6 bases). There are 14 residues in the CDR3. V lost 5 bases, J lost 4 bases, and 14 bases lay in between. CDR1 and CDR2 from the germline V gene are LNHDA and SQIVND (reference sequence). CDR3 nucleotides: TGTGCCAGTAGTCTATCAGGGGTGGCCACTGAAGCTTTCTTT. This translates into CASSLSGVATEAFF.